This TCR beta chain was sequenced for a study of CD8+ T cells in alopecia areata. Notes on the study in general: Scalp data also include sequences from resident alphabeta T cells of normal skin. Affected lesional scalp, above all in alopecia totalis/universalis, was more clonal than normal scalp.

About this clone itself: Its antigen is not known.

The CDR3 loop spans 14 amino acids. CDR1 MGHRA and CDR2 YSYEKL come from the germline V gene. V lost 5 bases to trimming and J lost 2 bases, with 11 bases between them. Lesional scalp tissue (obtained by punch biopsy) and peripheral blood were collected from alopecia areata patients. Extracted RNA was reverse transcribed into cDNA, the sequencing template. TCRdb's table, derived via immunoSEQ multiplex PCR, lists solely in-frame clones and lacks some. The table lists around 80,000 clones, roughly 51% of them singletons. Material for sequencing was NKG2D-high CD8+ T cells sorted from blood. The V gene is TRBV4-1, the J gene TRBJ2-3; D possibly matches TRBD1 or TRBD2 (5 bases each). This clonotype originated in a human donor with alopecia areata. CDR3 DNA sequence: TGCGCCAGCAGCGACCTAGGGACCACAGATACGCAGTATTTT. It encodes CASSDLGTTDTQYF.